The 14 T cell receptor beta chains presented below share a single source sample, sequenced in a study of blood T cell repertoires in COVID-19. Produced via immunoSEQ multiplex PCR; TCRdb's table is partial and in-frame only. The sample shows around 70,000 clones, roughly 90% of them seen only once. What was sequenced was peripheral blood. The source of these receptors is a man aged 50-59 years with acute or convalescent COVID-19.

The genes are TRBV4-3 and TRBJ2-3; 8 bases are a match to TRBD2. The CDR3 totals 18 residues. V lost 5 bases, J lost 0 bases, and 13 bases stayed unmatched. CDR1 and CDR2 from the germline V gene are LGHNA and YSLEER. CDR3 DNA: TGCGCCAGCAGCTCAAGCCCCATAGCGGGGTCTAGCACAGATACGCAGTATTTT. It encodes CASSSSPIAGSSTDTQYF.

As for this clone: Other DNA sequences in the same sample also yield this CDR3. V and J are TRBV5-5 and TRBJ1-2; TRBD1 matches at 7 bases. The CDR3 is made up of 15 amino acids. V lost 4 bases to trimming and J lost 0 bases; unmatched junction nucleotides: 6. Germline CDR1 SGHKS, CDR2 YYEKEE (reference sequence). CDR3 DNA: TGTGCCAGCAGCCTCGGGACAGATTCTAACTATGGCTACACCTTC. This encodes CASSLGTDSNYGYTF.

This clone was recorded only once. The rearrangement links TRBV6-2 or TRBV6-3 to TRBJ1-5; weak D call: TRBD1 (5 bases). Trimming pared 1 base from V and 2 bases from J, leaving 9 bases between. CDR1 and CDR2 from the germline V gene are MNHEY and SVGEGT. The CDR3 runs to 15 residues. CDR3 protein: CASSYWQGGNQPQHF. CDR3 sequence (DNA): TGTGCCAGCAGTTACTGGCAGGGTGGCAATCAGCCCCAGCATTTT.

The DNA for the CDR3 is TGTGCCAGCAGTTTATTGGCTAGCGGGGGGACTAGCACAGATACGCAGTATTTT. It codes for CASSLLASGGTSTDTQYF. J is TRBJ2-3 and V is TRBV27; the match to TRBD2 covers 11 bases. J lost 0 bases, V lost 1 base, and 6 bases had no gene match. The CDR3 loop spans 18 amino acids. Germline CDR1 reads MNHEY; CDR2 reads SMNVEV (reference sequence).

The chain uses TRBV18 and TRBJ2-2; 7 bases align to TRBD1. Looked up from germline, CDR1 is KGHSH and CDR2 is LQKENI. This CDR3 contains 15 residues. J was trimmed by 4 bases and V by 3 bases; bases with no gene match: 5. CDR3 nucleotides: TGTGCCAGCTCACCTGGACAGGTCAGCACCGGGGAGCTGTTTTTT. Its translation is CASSPGQVSTGELFF.

CDR3 residues: CASSLVAGGPQEQFF. For the CDR3, the DNA is TGTGCCAGCAGCTTAGTAGCGGGAGGGCCTCAAGAGCAGTTCTTC. The gene calls are TRBV11-3 and TRBJ2-1, with 11 bases lining up with TRBD2. The CDR3 contains 15 residues. With V trimmed by 1 base and J by 10 bases, 6 bases remained unmatched. Germline loops: CDR1 SGHNT, CDR2 YENEEA.

The chain carries TRBV6-5 and TRBJ2-7; possible D gene TRBD1, 5 bases. Germline CDR1 reads MNHEY; CDR2 reads SVGAGI. The V and J ends lost 6 bases and 0 bases respectively, with 9 bases between them. This CDR3 comprises 13 residues. The CDR3 reads CASRTDSSYEQYF. The CDR3 coding sequence is TGTGCCAGCAGAACCGACAGCTCCTACGAGCAGTACTTC.

The chain links TRBV7-9 to TRBJ2-6; 7 bases align to TRBD1. CDR1 is SEHNR, CDR2 FQNEAQ, per germline (reference sequence). This CDR3 is 15 amino acids long. V was clipped by 5 bases and J by 4 bases; unmatched bases: 5. In nucleotides, the CDR3 is TGTGCCAGCAGCCTCACAGGGGCCGGGGCCAACGTCCTGACTTTC. This sequence encodes CASSLTGAGANVLTF.

This rearrangement joins TRBV18 to TRBJ2-7; D may be TRBD2 (5 bases). The ends were cut back, 5 bases at V and 0 bases at J, with 8 bases in the middle. This CDR3 is 13 amino acids long. Germline V lookup: CDR1 KGHSH, CDR2 LQKENI. CDR3 bases: TGTGCCAGCTCAACCGGACTCTCCTACGAGCAGTACTTC. It translates to CASSTGLSYEQYF.

The chain joins TRBV6-1 to TRBJ2-1; 9 bases are a match to TRBD1. The CDR3 runs to 15 residues. CDR1 and CDR2 from the germline V gene are MNHNS and SASEGT. V dropped 3 bases and J dropped 5; count of bases not matched to a gene: 5. This CDR3 reads CASSEPGQGHNEQFF. The CDR3 DNA is TGTGCCAGCAGTGAGCCGGGACAGGGACACAATGAGCAGTTCTTC.

CDR3 bases: TGCAGCGTTGAAAAGCGGGGGGCAGGCACAGATACGCAGTATTTT. Amino acids: CSVEKRGAGTDTQYF. This sequence joins TRBV29-1 and TRBJ2-3, with TRBD2 identical over 9 bases. CDR3 length: 15 amino acids. The junction had 4 bases not matched to a gene; V was cut back by 2 bases and J by 1 base. Germline loops: CDR1 SQVTM, CDR2 ANQGSEA.

The chain is built from TRBV13 and TRBJ2-3; TRBD2 matches at 9 bases. V was pared by 4 bases and J by 6 bases, with 11 bases of the junction left unmatched. This CDR3 spans 16 amino acids. Germline CDR1 reads PRHDT; CDR2 reads FYEKMQ (reference sequence). CDR3 in DNA: TGTGCCAGCAGCTCTAGCGGGGACCAGAAAGGGGATACGCAGTATTTT. Its protein is CASSSSGDQKGDTQYF.

The V gene is TRBV11-2, the J gene TRBJ2-3, with 13 nucleotides matching TRBD2. The CDR3 contains 16 residues. The V and J ends lost 8 bases and 4 bases, in that order; junction bases with no gene match: 9. Germline values: CDR1 SGHAT, CDR2 FQNNGV. Here the CDR3 reads CASSRTSGSGSDTQYF. DNA for the CDR3: TGTGCCAGCTCGAGGACTAGCGGGAGTGGTTCAGATACGCAGTATTTT.

The CDR3 nucleotides are TGTGCCTGGAGTCGCCGCGGGATTTTAGATACGCAGTATTTT. Protein: CAWSRRGILDTQYF. The genes are TRBV30 and TRBJ2-3; TRBD2 is a possible D gene (6 bases). Germline values: CDR1 GTSNPN, CDR2 SVGIG (reference sequence). Trimming took 2 bases from V and 5 from J, leaving 14 bases between them. This CDR3 has 14 residues. The variable domain in full, completed from reference TRBV30 and TRBJ2-3, reads SQTIHQWPATLVQPVGSPLSLECTVEGTSNPNLYWYRQAAGRGLQLLFYSVGIGQISSEVPQNLSASRPQDRQFILSSKKLLLSDSGFYLCAWSRRGILDTQYFGPGTRLTVL.